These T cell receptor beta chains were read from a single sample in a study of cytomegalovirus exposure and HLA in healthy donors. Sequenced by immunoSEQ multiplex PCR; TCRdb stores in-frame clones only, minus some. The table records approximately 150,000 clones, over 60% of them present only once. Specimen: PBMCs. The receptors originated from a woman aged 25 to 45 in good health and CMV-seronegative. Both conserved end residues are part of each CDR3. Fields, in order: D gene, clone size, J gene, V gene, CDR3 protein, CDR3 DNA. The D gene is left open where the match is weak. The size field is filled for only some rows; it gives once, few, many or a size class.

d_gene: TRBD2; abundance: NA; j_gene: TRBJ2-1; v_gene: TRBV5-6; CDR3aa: CASSLASGGHEQFF; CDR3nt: TGTGCCAGCAGCTTGGCCAGCGGGGGCCATGAGCAGTTCTTC
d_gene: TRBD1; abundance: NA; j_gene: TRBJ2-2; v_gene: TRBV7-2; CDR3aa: CASSFDRVSTGELFF; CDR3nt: TGTGCCAGCAGCTTCGACAGGGTTTCTACCGGGGAGCTGTTTTTT
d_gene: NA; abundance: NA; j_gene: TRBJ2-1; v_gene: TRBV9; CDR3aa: CASSVGTAKYNEQFF; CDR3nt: TGTGCCAGCAGCGTAGGGACAGCCAAATACAATGAGCAGTTCTTC
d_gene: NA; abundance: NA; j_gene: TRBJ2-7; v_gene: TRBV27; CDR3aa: CASSPIGSRYEQYF; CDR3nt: TGTGCCAGCAGTCCCATCGGGAGTCGCTACGAGCAGTACTTC
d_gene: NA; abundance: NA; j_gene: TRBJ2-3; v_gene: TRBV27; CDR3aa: CASSHQGTDTQYF; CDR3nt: TGTGCCAGCAGTCACCAGGGTACAGATACGCAGTATTTT
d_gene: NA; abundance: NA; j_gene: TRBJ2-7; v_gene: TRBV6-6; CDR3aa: CASSYSTGYEQYF; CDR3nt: TGTGCCAGCAGTTACTCGACAGGCTACGAGCAGTACTTC
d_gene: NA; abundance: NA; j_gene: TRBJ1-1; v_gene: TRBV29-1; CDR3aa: CSVIRGWNTEAFF; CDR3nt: TGCAGCGTCATACGAGGGTGGAACACTGAAGCTTTCTTT
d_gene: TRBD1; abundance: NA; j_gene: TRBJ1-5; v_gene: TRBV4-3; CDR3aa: CASSQDLGGLQTQHF; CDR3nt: TGCGCCAGCAGCCAAGATTTAGGGGGCCTCCAGACCCAGCATTTT
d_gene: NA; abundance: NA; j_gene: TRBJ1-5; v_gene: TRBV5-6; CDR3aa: CASSLDGDLNQPQHF; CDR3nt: TGTGCCAGCAGCTTGGACGGAGATCTCAATCAGCCCCAGCATTTT
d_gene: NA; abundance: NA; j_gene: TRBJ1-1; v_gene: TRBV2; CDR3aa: CASSLGQTNTEAFF; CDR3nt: TGTGCCAGCAGCTTAGGACAGACGAACACTGAAGCTTTCTTT
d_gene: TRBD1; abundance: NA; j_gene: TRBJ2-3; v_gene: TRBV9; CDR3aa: CASTRGDRVVDTQYF; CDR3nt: TGTGCCAGCACCCGTGGTGACAGGGTAGTGGATACGCAGTATTTT
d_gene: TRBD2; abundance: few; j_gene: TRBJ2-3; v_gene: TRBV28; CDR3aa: CASSSISSGGIDTQYF; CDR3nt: TGTGCCAGCAGTTCGATCTCTAGCGGGGGGATAGATACGCAGTATTTT
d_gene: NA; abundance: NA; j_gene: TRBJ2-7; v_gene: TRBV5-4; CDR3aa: CASSYGTSYEQYF; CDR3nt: TGTGCCAGCAGCTACGGGACATCCTACGAGCAGTACTTC
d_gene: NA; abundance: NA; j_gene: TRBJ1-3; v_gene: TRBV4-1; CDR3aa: CASSQDLGTPGNTIYF; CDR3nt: TGCGCCAGCAGCCAGGACCTCGGGACTCCAGGAAACACCATATATTTT
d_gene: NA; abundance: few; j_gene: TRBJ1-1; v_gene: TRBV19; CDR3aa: CASSISGMNTEAFF; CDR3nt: TGTGCCAGTAGTATATCAGGAATGAACACTGAAGCTTTCTTT
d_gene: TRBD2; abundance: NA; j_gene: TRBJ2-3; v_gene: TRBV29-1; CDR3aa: CSVTGTSGMVDTQYF; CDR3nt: TGCAGCGTTACCGGGACTAGCGGGATGGTGGATACGCAGTATTTT
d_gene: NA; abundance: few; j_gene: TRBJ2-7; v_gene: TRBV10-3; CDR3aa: CAISYGLNYEQYF; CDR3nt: TGTGCCATCAGTTACGGACTTAACTACGAGCAGTACTTC
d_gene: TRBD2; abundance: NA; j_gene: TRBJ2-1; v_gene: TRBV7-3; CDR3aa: CASSQLPLTSGAYNEQFF; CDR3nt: TGTGCCAGCAGCCAGTTACCCCTTACTAGCGGCGCCTACAATGAGCAGTTCTTC
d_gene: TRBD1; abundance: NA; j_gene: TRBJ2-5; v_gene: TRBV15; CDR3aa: CATALGQGIQTQYF; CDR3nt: TGTGCCACCGCTCTGGGACAGGGGATCCAGACCCAGTACTTC
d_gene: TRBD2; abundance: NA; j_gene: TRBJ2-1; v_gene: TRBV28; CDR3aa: CASSLGGEALYEQFF; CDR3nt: TGTGCCAGCAGTTTAGGGGGGGAGGCCCTCTATGAGCAGTTCTTC
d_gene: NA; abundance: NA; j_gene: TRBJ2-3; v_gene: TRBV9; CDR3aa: CASSVVPGILTDTQYF; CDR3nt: TGTGCCAGCAGCGTAGTCCCCGGGATTTTGACAGATACGCAGTATTTT